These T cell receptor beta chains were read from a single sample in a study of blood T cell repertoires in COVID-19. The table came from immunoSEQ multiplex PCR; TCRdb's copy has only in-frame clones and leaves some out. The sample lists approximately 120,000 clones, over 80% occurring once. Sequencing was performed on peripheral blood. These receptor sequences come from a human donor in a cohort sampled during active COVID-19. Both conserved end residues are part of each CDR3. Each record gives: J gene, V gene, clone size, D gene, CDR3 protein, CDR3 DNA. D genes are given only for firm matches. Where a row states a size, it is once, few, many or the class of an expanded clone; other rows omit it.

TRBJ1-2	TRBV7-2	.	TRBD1	CASSPGQGYYGYTF	TGTGCCAGCAGCCCTGGACAGGGGTACTATGGCTACACCTTC
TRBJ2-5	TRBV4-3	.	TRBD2	CASSQVSSGNKAQYF	TGCGCCAGCAGCCAAGTGTCTAGCGGGAATAAGGCCCAGTACTTC
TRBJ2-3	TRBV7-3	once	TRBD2	CASSQKMGLAGTDTQYF	TGTGCCAGCAGCCAAAAAATGGGACTAGCGGGCACAGATACGCAGTATTTT
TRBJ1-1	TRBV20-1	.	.	CSATKLTEAFF	TGCAGTGCTACTAAGCTGACTGAAGCTTTCTTT
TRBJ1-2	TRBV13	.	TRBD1	CASSATGGGYGYTF	TGTGCCAGCAGCGCCACAGGGGGCGGCTATGGCTACACCTTC
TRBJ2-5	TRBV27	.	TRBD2	CASSRTGTSGLGTQYF	TGTGCCAGCAGCCGCACTGGGACTAGCGGCCTGGGGACCCAGTACTTC
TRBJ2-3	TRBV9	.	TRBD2	CASSVATSGRALPDTQYF	TGTGCCAGCAGCGTAGCGACTAGCGGGAGGGCCCTACCAGATACGCAGTATTTT
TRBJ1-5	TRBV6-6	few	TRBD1	CASSYSDRFNQPQHF	TGTGCCAGCAGTTATTCGGACAGGTTCAATCAGCCCCAGCATTTT
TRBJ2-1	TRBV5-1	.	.	CASSRNTGSGYEQFF	TGCGCCAGCAGCCGTAACACCGGGTCCGGGTATGAGCAGTTCTTC
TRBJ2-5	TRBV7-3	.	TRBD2	CASSLTGGSGGETQYF	TGTGCCAGCAGCTTAACAGGCGGGAGCGGAGGAGAGACCCAGTACTTC
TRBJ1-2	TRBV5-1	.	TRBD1	CARSTGGESDGYTF	TGCGCCAGGTCGACAGGGGGGGAATCTGATGGCTACACCTTC
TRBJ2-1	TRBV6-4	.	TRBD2	CASRVTSGGLYNEQFF	TGTGCCAGCAGGGTGACTAGCGGGGGGCTCTACAATGAGCAGTTCTTC
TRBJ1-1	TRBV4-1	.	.	CASGSLSTEAFF	TGCGCCAGCGGTTCCCTCAGCACTGAAGCTTTCTTT
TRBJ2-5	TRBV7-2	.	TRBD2	CASSLVGGRARETQYF	TGTGCCAGCAGCTTAGTAGGTGGGAGGGCCAGGGAGACCCAGTACTTC
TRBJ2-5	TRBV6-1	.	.	CASSEARLQETQYF	TGTGCCAGCAGTGAGGCGAGGCTCCAAGAGACCCAGTACTTC
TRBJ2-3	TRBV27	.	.	CASSLPGATDTQYF	TGTGCCAGCAGTTTACCAGGGGCCACAGATACGCAGTATTTT
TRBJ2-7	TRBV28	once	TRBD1	CASTPAGGYEQYF	TGTGCCAGCACCCCGGCAGGGGGCTACGAGCAGTACTTC
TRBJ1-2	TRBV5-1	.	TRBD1	CASSSGGQGQDTF	TGCGCCAGCAGCTCTGGGGGACAGGGACAGGACACCTTC
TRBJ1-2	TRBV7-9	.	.	CARNSRGQGSDYGYTF	TGTGCCAGGAATTCGCGGGGGCAGGGCTCTGACTATGGCTACACCTTC
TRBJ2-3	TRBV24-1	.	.	CATRIAAAGTDTQYF	TGTGCCACCAGAATCGCCGCGGCGGGCACAGATACGCAGTATTTT
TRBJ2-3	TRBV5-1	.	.	CASRAGAGISADTQYF	TGCGCCAGCAGGGCGGGGGCTGGTATTAGTGCAGATACGCAGTATTTT
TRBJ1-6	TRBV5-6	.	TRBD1	CASNHGQVNNSPLHF	TGTGCCAGCAACCATGGACAGGTCAATAATTCACCCCTCCACTTT
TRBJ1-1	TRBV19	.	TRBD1	CASSPWTGEVRPNTEAFF	TGTGCCAGTAGTCCCTGGACAGGGGAAGTAAGACCGAACACTGAAGCTTTCTTT
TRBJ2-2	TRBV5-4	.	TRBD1	CASSPTGGPELFF	TGTGCCAGCAGCCCAACAGGGGGCCCGGAGCTGTTTTTT
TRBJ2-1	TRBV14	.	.	CASSQRRVGEQFF	TGTGCCAGCAGCCAACGTCGCGTTGGTGAGCAGTTCTTC
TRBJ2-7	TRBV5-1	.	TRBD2	CASSSRLAGGNEQYF	TGCGCCAGCAGCTCCCGCCTAGCGGGAGGGAACGAGCAGTACTTC
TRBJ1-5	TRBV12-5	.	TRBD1	CASGPNTGGRGQPQHF	TGTGCTAGTGGACCGAATACAGGGGGCAGGGGTCAGCCCCAGCATTTT
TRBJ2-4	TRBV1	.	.	CTSSQEKTSGNDLAKNIQYF	TGCACCAGCAGCCAAGAAAAGACTAGCGGGAACGACTTAGCCAAAAACATTCAGTACTTC
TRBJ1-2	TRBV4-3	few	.	CASSQAPHGGLAARGYTF	TGCGCCAGCAGCCAAGCCCCCCACGGCGGGCTGGCGGCTCGCGGCTACACCTTC
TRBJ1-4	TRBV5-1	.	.	CASSLQGFTNEKLFF	TGCGCCAGCAGCTTGCAGGGGTTCACTAATGAAAAACTGTTTTTT
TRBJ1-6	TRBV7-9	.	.	CASSRDSSPLHF	TGTGCCAGCAGCCGAGACAGTTCACCCCTCCACTTT
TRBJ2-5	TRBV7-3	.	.	CASSPFGRGETQYF	TGTGCCAGCAGCCCCTTTGGGCGGGGAGAGACCCAGTACTTC
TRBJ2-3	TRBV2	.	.	CASYEIRSAYTQYF	TGTGCCAGCTACGAAATCCGTAGCGCTTATACGCAGTATTTT
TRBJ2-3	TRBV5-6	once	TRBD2	CASSAGDGDTQYF	TGTGCCAGCAGCGCGGGGGACGGAGATACGCAGTATTTT
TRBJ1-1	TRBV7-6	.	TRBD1	CASSLLTGSTEAFF	TGTGCCAGCAGCTTACTGACAGGGTCCACTGAAGCTTTCTTT
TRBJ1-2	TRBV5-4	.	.	CASTETNRDDGYTF	TGTGCCAGCACCGAGACAAACAGGGATGATGGCTACACCTTC
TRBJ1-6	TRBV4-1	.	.	CASSQKDSKLNSPLHF	TGCGCCAGCAGCCAAAAGGACAGCAAGCTTAATTCACCCCTCCACTTT
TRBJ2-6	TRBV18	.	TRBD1	CASSRGQGFSGANVLTF	TGTGCCAGCTCACGGGGACAGGGCTTCTCTGGGGCCAACGTCCTGACTTTC
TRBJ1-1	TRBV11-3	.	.	CASSLGGLVLNTEAFF	TGTGCCAGCAGCTTAGGAGGCCTGGTTTTAAACACTGAAGCTTTCTTT
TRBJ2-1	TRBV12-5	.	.	CASGLLLNSEQFF	TGTGCTAGTGGTTTGCTTCTTAATAGTGAGCAGTTCTTC
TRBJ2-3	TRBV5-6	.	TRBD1	CASSLETGLTDTQYF	TGTGCCAGCAGCTTGGAGACAGGGCTCACAGATACGCAGTATTTT
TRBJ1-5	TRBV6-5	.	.	CASSSGGRANQPQHF	TGTGCCAGCAGTTCCGGGGGAAGGGCGAATCAGCCCCAGCATTTT
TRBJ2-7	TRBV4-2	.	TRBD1	CASSPYRTGEQYF	TGTGCCAGCAGCCCTTACAGGACAGGCGAGCAGTACTTC
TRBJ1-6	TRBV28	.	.	CASSPGRGNSPLHF	TGTGCCAGCAGCCCCGGGAGGGGTAATTCACCCCTCCACTTT
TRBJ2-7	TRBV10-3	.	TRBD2	CAISEGTAGGPRPEQYF	TGTGCCATCAGTGAAGGAACGGCGGGAGGGCCCCGTCCCGAGCAGTACTTC
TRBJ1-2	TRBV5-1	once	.	CASSQERASDGYTF	TGCGCCAGCAGCCAAGAGCGGGCTTCAGATGGCTACACCTTC
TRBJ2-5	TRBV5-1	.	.	CASSRQAQETQYF	TGCGCCAGCAGCCGGCAGGCCCAAGAGACCCAGTACTTC
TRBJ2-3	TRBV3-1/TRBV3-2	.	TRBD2	CASSQGLAGAQYF	TGTGCCAGCAGCCAAGGACTAGCGGGAGCGCAGTATTTT
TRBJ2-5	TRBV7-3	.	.	CASSPQTSPQETQYF	TGTGCCAGCAGCCCACAGACGTCCCCGCAAGAGACCCAGTACTTC
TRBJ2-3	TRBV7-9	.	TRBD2	CASSLGASGRKVGNTQYF	TGTGCCAGCAGCTTGGGGGCTAGCGGGAGAAAGGTAGGAAATACGCAGTATTTT